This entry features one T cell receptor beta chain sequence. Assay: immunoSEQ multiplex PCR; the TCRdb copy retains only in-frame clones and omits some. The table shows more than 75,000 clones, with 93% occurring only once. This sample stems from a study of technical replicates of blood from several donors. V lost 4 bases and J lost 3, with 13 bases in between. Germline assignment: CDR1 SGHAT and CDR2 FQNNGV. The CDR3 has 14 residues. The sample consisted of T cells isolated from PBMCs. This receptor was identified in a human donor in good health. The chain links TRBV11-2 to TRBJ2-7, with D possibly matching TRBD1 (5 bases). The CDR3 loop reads CASSSSTDIYEQYF. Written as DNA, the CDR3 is TGTGCCAGCAGCTCCTCGACAGATATCTACGAGCAGTACTTC.